The 31 T cell receptor beta chains reported below all come from one sample, sequenced in a study of T cell changes during pregnancy in multiple sclerosis (dated by TCRdb to between 2018 and 2021). Libraries were prepared through the immunoSEQ multiplex PCR assay. Held by TCRdb, this immuneACCESS table contains in-frame sequences only and omits some clones. Under half of the omission traces to an unresolved V gene where checked; the cause of the rest is unknown. For this sample the table gives approximately 53,000 clones, of which 85% to 95% were detected only once. The biggest ten clones account for approximately 0.29% of the sample. This material consisted of CD4+ T cells from peripheral blood mononuclear cells, taken in the second trimester of pregnancy. Receptors originate from a female donor with multiple sclerosis, enrolled in a pregnancy study.

The chain combines TRBV27 with TRBJ1-5; maybe TRBD1 (5 bases). The CDR3 has 15 amino acids. Germline V lookup: CDR1 MNHEY, CDR2 SMNVEV (reference sequence). Trimming took 3 bases from V and 0 from J, leaving 9 bases between them. CDR3 amino acids: CASSFDSYSNQPQHF. CDR3 nucleotide sequence: TGTGCCAGCAGTTTTGACAGCTATAGCAATCAGCCCCAGCATTTT.

This clone has a single count. The CDR3 reads CSARKDTGYTF. CDR3 nucleotides: TGCAGTGCTAGAAAAGACACGGGCTACACCTTC. This sequence joins TRBV20-1 and TRBJ1-2; D is unclear. CDR1 and CDR2 from the germline V gene are DFQATT and SNEGSKA (reference sequence). The V and J ends lost 2 bases and 8 bases respectively, with 9 bases between them. The CDR3 length is 11 residues.

The rearrangement joins TRBV10-2 to TRBJ1-6, with 7 nucleotides matching TRBD1. Trimming removed 6 bases from V and 10 bases from J; junction bases left unmatched: 12. The CDR3 is 15 residues long. The germline gives CDR1 WSHSY, CDR2 SAAADI. Here the CDR3 DNA reads TGCGCCAGCAGCAATAGACAGGGAAGGCAATCACCCCTCCACTTT. It is translated as CASSNRQGRQSPLHF.

The CDR3 nucleotides read TGTGCCAGCAGCTTAGACGGCAGGAACACTTCACCCCTCCACTTT. Translation: CASSLDGRNTSPLHF. The chain joins TRBV7-2 to TRBJ1-6; D remains ambiguous. The CDR3 has 15 amino acids. Looked up from germline, CDR1 is SGHTA and CDR2 is FQGNSA. The V end was cut by 1 base, the J end by 9 bases, with 13 bases between. Complete variable domain (other parts from reference TRBV7-2 and TRBJ1-6): GAGVSQSPSNKVTEKGKDVELRCDPISGHTALYWYRQSLGQGLEFLIYFQGNSAPDKSGLPSDRFSAERTGGSVSTLTIQRTQQEDSAVYLCASSLDGRNTSPLHFGNGTRLTVT.

The genes are TRBV7-2 and TRBJ1-5; 8 bases are a match to TRBD1. CDR1 and CDR2 (germline): SGHTA, FQGNSA. V shed 5 bases and J 2 bases; nucleotides not matched to a gene: 2. The CDR3 loop spans 14 amino acids. CDR3 DNA: TGTGCCAGCAGCGAACAGGGGGGCAATCAGCCCCAGCATTTT. Translated, it gives CASSEQGGNQPQHF.

The V call is TRBV19, the J call TRBJ1-2; D is ambiguous. Germline loops: CDR1 LNHDA, CDR2 SQIVND (reference sequence). V was trimmed by 7 bases and J by 11 bases, leaving 26 bases between them. This CDR3 has 15 residues. CDR3 loop: CASMKAGNAYQKYTF. The CDR3 nucleotides are TGTGCCAGTATGAAGGCGGGTAACGCTTACCAAAAGTACACCTTC.

This clone showed up just once. The same CDR3 is also encoded by other DNA sequences in this sample. The rearrangement links TRBV2 to TRBJ1-1; D is ambiguous. In germline, CDR1 is SNHLY, CDR2 FYNNEI. CDR3 size: 13 residues. The V end lost 7 bases, the J end lost 1 base, and 10 bases lay between the germline ends. DNA of the CDR3: TGTGCCAGCACCGAAGAGGCGAACACTGAAGCTTTCTTT. Residues: CASTEEANTEAFF.

The rearrangement links TRBV5-4 to TRBJ1-6; weak D call: TRBD1 (6 bases). V lost 4 bases and J 0 bases, leaving 14 bases between the germline ends. CDR1 SGHNT and CDR2 YYREEE come from the germline V gene (reference sequence). The CDR3 runs 17 residues. The CDR3 DNA is TGTGCCAGCAGCCGAAAACAGGGTAGCTCCTATAATTCACCCCTCCACTTT. It yields the protein CASSRKQGSSYNSPLHF.

The rearrangement uses TRBV29-1 and TRBJ1-1; weak D call: TRBD1 (6 bases). Per the germline V gene, CDR1 is SQVTM and CDR2 is ANQGSEA. The CDR3 sequence is 13 residues long. Trimming removed 5 bases at V and 0 bases at J, with 10 bases between. CDR3 sequence reads: CSVRQDLNTEAFF. The CDR3 DNA is TGCAGCGTTAGACAGGACTTGAACACTGAAGCTTTCTTT.

DNA for the CDR3: TGTGCCAGCAGCGCACCCCGGGACAGGGAGTATGGCTACACCTTC. It encodes CASSAPRDREYGYTF. The V and J genes are TRBV11-2 and TRBJ1-2; 9 bases are shared with TRBD1. The CDR3 is 15 amino acids. Germline V CDR1 and CDR2: SGHAT, FQNNGV. V gave up 5 bases and J gave up 5 bases; unmatched junction bases: 9.

This clone appeared once. This chain uses TRBV27 with TRBJ2-7; D gene ambiguous. Germline V gene lookup returns CDR1 MNHEY and CDR2 SMNVEV (reference sequence). This CDR3 is 17 amino acids long. V was cut by 6 bases and J by 4 bases, with 25 bases left in between. CDR3 coding DNA: TGTGCCAGCAGCCACGCCTCCGCCGGTAGCCGTTTGTACGAGCAGTACTTC. It translates to CASSHASAGSRLYEQYF.

This clone was found a few times. This chain joins TRBV6-1 and TRBJ1-3; 9 nucleotides agree with TRBD1. The CDR3 spans 14 residues. Unmatched junction bases numbered 0, after V lost 6 bases and J lost 0 bases. The V gene's germline CDR1 is MNHNS and CDR2 SASEGT. The CDR3 spells CASRTGGSGNTIYF. The CDR3 region has the DNA TGTGCCAGCAGGACAGGGGGCTCTGGAAACACCATATATTTT.

The rearrangement uses TRBV18 and TRBJ1-6; the D gene is possibly TRBD1 (5 bases). The CDR3 length is 15 residues. V was pared by 3 bases and J by 5 bases, with 11 bases between. Germline V gene lookup returns CDR1 KGHSH and CDR2 LQKENI. The CDR3 DNA reads as TGTGCCAGCTCACCCATTGGGGGGGATAATTCACCCCTCCACTTT. This encodes CASSPIGGDNSPLHF.

The chain has TRBV10-1 and TRBJ2-3; 12 nucleotides agree with TRBD2. The V segment lost 6 bases and the J segment 5 bases; nucleotides outside the gene matches: 6. Germline CDR1 and CDR2: WNHNN and SYGVQD (reference sequence). This CDR3 spans 15 amino acids. CDR3 bases: TGCGCCAGCAGCCCTAGCGGGGGGGCCGGAGATACGCAGTATTTT. The encoded protein is CASSPSGGAGDTQYF.

V gene TRBV6-5 combines with J gene TRBJ2-7; 9 nucleotides match TRBD1. Germline values: CDR1 MNHEY, CDR2 SVGAGI. The CDR3 totals 15 residues. The V gene end was trimmed by 2 bases and the J gene end by 3 bases; junction bases not matched to a gene: 5. Here the CDR3 DNA reads TGTGCCAGCAGTTACGCGCCGGGACAGGGCTACGAGCAGTACTTC. Protein sequence: CASSYAPGQGYEQYF.

This rearrangement joins TRBV27 to TRBJ1-4; D uncertain. The CDR3 has 14 residues. Germline-derived CDR1 and CDR2 are MNHEY and SMNVEV (reference sequence). The V end was cut by 5 bases, the J end by 4 bases, with 11 bases between. The CDR3 reads CASSTIGSNEKLFF. CDR3 DNA sequence: TGTGCCAGCAGTACTATCGGGAGTAATGAAAAACTGTTTTTT.

The V and J genes are TRBV2 and TRBJ2-3, with 10 bases lining up with TRBD2. Germline V gives CDR1 SNHLY, CDR2 FYNNEI. The CDR3 spans 19 residues. Unmatched junction bases numbered 15, after V lost 5 bases and J lost 1 base. CDR3 bases: TGTGCCAGCAGTCCCGCAGCGGGGGGGCCGCCTTGGGGCACAGATACGCAGTATTTT. Encoded protein: CASSPAAGGPPWGTDTQYF.

The genes are TRBV25-1 and TRBJ2-7, with 7 bases aligning to TRBD1. Per germline, CDR1 MGHDK and CDR2 SYGVNS. V lost 5 bases, J lost 2 bases, and 6 bases stayed unmatched. This CDR3 comprises 14 residues. CDR3 in DNA: TGTGCCAGCAGTCTGTCAGGGGGAACCTACGAGCAGTACTTC. As protein: CASSLSGGTYEQYF.

The gene calls are TRBV2 and TRBJ1-3, with TRBD1 identical over 7 bases. The trim removed 6 bases at V and 2 bases at J, leaving 10 bases unmatched. This CDR3 region has 16 residues. In germline, CDR1 is SNHLY, CDR2 FYNNEI. The CDR3 nucleotides are TGTGCCAGCAGCAAACAGGGGATGGTAGCTGGAAACACCATATATTTT. Its protein product is CASSKQGMVAGNTIYF. Full variable domain (remainder filled in from reference TRBV2 and TRBJ1-3): EPEVTQTPSHQVTQMGQEVILRCVPISNHLYFYWYRQILGQKVEFLVSFYNNEISEKSEIFDDQFSVERPDGSNFTLKIRSTKLEDSAMYFCASSKQGMVAGNTIYFGEGSWLTVV.

This clone was picked up one time. The chain couples TRBV15 to TRBJ2-1; 8 bases are a match to TRBD1. Germline assignment: CDR1 LNHNV and CDR2 YYDKDF (reference sequence). The J segment lost 4 bases and the V segment lost 5 bases, leaving 10 bases of the junction unmatched. CDR3 size: 16 residues. CDR3 DNA: TGTGCCACCAGCCGACTTAGGACAGGGCTATACAATGAGCAGTTCTTC. The encoded protein is CATSRLRTGLYNEQFF.

The chain uses TRBV29-1 and TRBJ1-5, with 9 bases identical to TRBD1. The CDR3 runs 14 residues. V lost 4 bases and J lost 5; bases outside the gene matches: 6. Germline V lookup: CDR1 SQVTM, CDR2 ANQGSEA. The CDR3 sequence: CSVGTGEMHQPQHF. The CDR3 bases are TGCAGCGTTGGGACAGGGGAAATGCATCAGCCCCAGCATTTT.

V usage is TRBV18 and J usage is TRBJ1-1; possible D gene TRBD1, 6 bases. The germline V gene has CDR1 KGHSH and CDR2 LQKENI. CDR3 length equals 14 residues. Trimming pared 4 bases from V and 1 base from J, leaving 10 bases between. The CDR3 loop reads CASSRLDRNTEAFF. DNA for the CDR3: TGTGCCAGCTCACGACTGGACAGGAACACTGAAGCTTTCTTT. The full variable domain, its missing parts supplied by reference TRBV18 and TRBJ1-1, is NAGVMQNPRHLVRRRGQEARLRCSPMKGHSHVYWYRQLPEEGLKFMVYLQKENIIDESGMPKERFSAEFPKEGPSILRIQQVVRGDSAAYFCASSRLDRNTEAFFGQGTRLTVV.

The chain is built from TRBV7-9 and TRBJ2-3; 12 nucleotides agree with TRBD2. The V gene's germline CDR1 is SEHNR and CDR2 FQNEAQ (reference sequence). After removal of 6 bases from V and 1 base from J, the junction contained 5 bases not matched to a gene. The CDR3 is 16 amino acids. The chain's CDR3 is CASRTSGGMRTDTQYF. CDR3 DNA: TGTGCCAGCAGGACTAGCGGGGGTATGCGCACAGATACGCAGTATTTT.

The rearrangement joins TRBV6-1 to TRBJ2-7; 9 nucleotides align to TRBD1. The CDR3 covers 13 residues. Germline-derived CDR1 and CDR2 are MNHNS and SASEGT. Germline trimming cut 6 bases from V and 3 bases from J; bases unmatched to any gene: 3. The CDR3, as DNA: TGTGCCAGCAGGGTGGGACAGGGCTACGAGCAGTACTTC. Translating gives CASRVGQGYEQYF.

This rearrangement joins TRBV19 to TRBJ2-7; 7 bases are shared with TRBD2. CDR1 and CDR2 from the germline V gene are LNHDA and SQIVND (reference sequence). J gave up 0 bases and V 1 base, and 0 bases lay outside the gene matches. The CDR3 is 14 residues long. The CDR3 spells CASSIGTSSYEQYF. The CDR3 DNA reads as TGTGCCAGTAGTATAGGGACTAGCTCCTACGAGCAGTACTTC.

The chain carries TRBV15 and TRBJ1-4; the match to TRBD1 covers 7 bases. The germline V gene has CDR1 LNHNV and CDR2 YYDKDF (reference sequence). V lost 1 base to trimming and J lost 8 bases; unmatched junction nucleotides: 10. This CDR3 spans 16 amino acids. Here the CDR3 reads CATSRAFGRGVEKLFF. For the CDR3, the DNA is TGTGCCACCAGCAGAGCCTTTGGCAGGGGGGTAGAAAAACTGTTTTTT.

This chain connects TRBV5-1 to TRBJ2-1, with D perhaps matching TRBD1 (6 bases). The CDR3 runs 14 residues. Trimming removed 0 bases from V and 8 bases from J, with 12 bases in between. CDR1 is SGHRS, CDR2 YFSETQ, per germline. CDR3 DNA sequence: TGCGCCAGCAGCTTGGAGCAGGGGTCCTATGAGCAGTTCTTC. Its translation: CASSLEQGSYEQFF.

This chain uses TRBV9 with TRBJ2-4, with a weak D call TRBD2 (6 bases). This CDR3 contains 18 residues. V lost 2 bases and J 8 bases, leaving 26 bases between the germline ends. Germline V gene data show CDR1 as SGDLS and CDR2 as YYNGEE. In nucleotides, the CDR3 is TGTGCCAGCAGCGTGAGTGGCGGAGCGGGCTCTTGGGATGACATTCAGTACTTC. Translation gives CASSVSGGAGSWDDIQYF. The variable domain in full, with the rest retrieved from reference TRBV9 and TRBJ2-4, is DSGVTQTPKHLITATGQRVTLRCSPRSGDLSVYWYQQSLDQGLQFLIQYYNGEERAKGNILERFSAQQFPDLHSELNLSSLELGDSALYFCASSVSGGAGSWDDIQYFGAGTRLSVL.

Comments on this clone: One junction end does not reproduce the germline sequence, and a read error may be involved. V and J are TRBV7-7 and TRBJ2-7; the D gene is possibly TRBD2 (5 bases). Per the germline V gene, CDR1 is SSHAT and CDR2 is FNYEAQ (reference sequence). This CDR3 is 15 amino acids long. CDR3 loop: CASSPGDPRAYEQYF. The CDR3 bases are TGTGCTAGCAGCCCCGGGGATCCAAGGGCCTACGAGCAGTACTTC.

This chain connects TRBV10-2 to TRBJ2-5; TRBD2 matches 14 bases. J lost 1 base, V lost 5 bases, and 12 bases had no gene match. From germline, CDR1 is WSHSY and CDR2 SAAADI. CDR3 length equals 19 residues. DNA for the CDR3: TGCGCCAGCAGTTTCCCAACGGGACTAGCGGGGGCATTCCAAGAGACCCAGTACTTC. Translation gives CASSFPTGLAGAFQETQYF.

The rearrangement joins TRBV6-1 to TRBJ2-5; tentative D call: TRBD1 (5 bases). V lost 6 bases and J 0 bases, leaving 11 bases between the germline ends. CDR3 length: 14 residues. Germline V CDR1 and CDR2: MNHNS, SASEGT. CDR3 DNA: TGTGCCAGCAGAAAACAGGCGAACCAAGAGACCCAGTACTTC. Translating gives CASRKQANQETQYF.